Sequencing of this TCR beta chain was carried out in a study of T cells in localized non-small cell lung cancer (TCRdb year 2020). Background on the whole study: Comparing tumors with uninvolved tumor-adjacent lungs, the study looked at the T cell repertoires of fewer than 250 patients with early-stage NSCLC. The cohort was made up of fewer than 250 treatment-naive NSCLC patients whose localized lung tumors had been resected. Of the NSCLC patients, fewer than 150 were male and approximately 110 were female, and the mean age was around 66 years. Summary of the overall study and its limitations: A median of around 62 of the top 100 tumor clones turned up in the paired uninvolved adjacent lung, and 25 to 30 of those clones also ranked among the top 100 of that same adjacent lung. Because of the exploratory design, TCR variables were selected using unadjusted p-values without false-discovery rate correction. Longer overall survival was associated with higher blood T cell density, whereas shorter survival was associated with higher adjacent-lung clonality. Because multi-region tumor sequencing was not performed, intratumor heterogeneity could not be ruled out. Uninvolved tumor-adjacent lung showed the highest T cell clonality, higher than tumor, which suggests more focused antigenic responses in the uninvolved tumor-adjacent lung.

The immunoSEQ Assay was used to sequence TCR beta CDR3 regions from DNA. The study's processing was this. To compute T cell density, TCR beta template counts were normalized to usable DNA, which was estimated by amplifying housekeeping genes. Richness was estimated with the preseqR package, extrapolating to 400,000 templates for PBMC samples and 120,000 templates for tissue samples. Clonality was taken to be one minus Pielou's evenness. Tissue-enriched TCRs were identified through differential abundance testing performed on productive amino-acid clonotypes, with a minimum total count of 5 and an alpha of 0.1. Repertoire overlap between compartments was quantified with the Jaccard Index and Morisita Overlap Index. TCR beta CDR3s were clustered by GLIPH together with public tetramer-defined viral CDR3s, and at least three viral sequences plus V-gene enrichment were required for viral motifs. TCRdb carries this immuneACCESS record with in-frame sequences only. Its versions omit some clonotypes, under half of them owing to an unresolved V gene in the studies checked, with the rest unexplained. Clone size and the V and J calls come from that table; the DNA yielded D and trimming. The sample data list about 33,000 clones, and roughly 88% of these were observed just once. The ten largest clones represent around 4.1% of the sample.

At diagnosis, tumor, uninvolved tumor-adjacent lung and peripheral blood were collected and then preserved as a mix of FFPE and fresh-frozen material. For TCR repertoire profiling, blood samples were analyzed in the form of peripheral blood mononuclear cells. From the germline V gene, CDR1 is ENHRY and CDR2 is SYGVKD. Reading from cysteine to phenylalanine, the CDR3 counts 21 amino acids. Only CDR3 DNA is held: 63 bases, read in frame from base 1. Ends trimmed: V by 5 bases, J by 5 bases; bases unmatched to a gene: 24. In regard to this clone: No antigen is known for it. Per-base qualities were not stored, and no clone one base away is much larger. The same CDR3 also results from other DNA sequences found in this sample.

The clonotype was recovered from a man between 40 and 75 years old with stage I lung adenocarcinoma. The sample in question was peripheral blood, obtained before any cancer treatment. The receptor chain draws on TRBV10-3 and TRBJ2-1; 10 central nucleotides agree with TRBD1. The CDR3 loop reads CAISFSDGTGDPRYPDNEQFF. The DNA sequence is given as TGTGCCATCAGTTTCTCCGATGGGACAGGGGACCCTAGGTATCCTGACAATGAGCAGTTCTTC.